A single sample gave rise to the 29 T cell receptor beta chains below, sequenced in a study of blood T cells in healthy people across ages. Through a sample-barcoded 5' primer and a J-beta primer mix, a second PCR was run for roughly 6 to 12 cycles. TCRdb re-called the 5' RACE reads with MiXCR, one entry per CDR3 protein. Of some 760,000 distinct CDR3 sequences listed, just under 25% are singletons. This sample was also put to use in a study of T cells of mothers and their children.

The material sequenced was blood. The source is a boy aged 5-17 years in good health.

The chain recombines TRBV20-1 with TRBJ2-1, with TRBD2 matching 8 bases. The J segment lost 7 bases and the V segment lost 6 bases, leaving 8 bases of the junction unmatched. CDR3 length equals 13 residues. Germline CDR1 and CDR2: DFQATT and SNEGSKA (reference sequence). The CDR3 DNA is TGCAGTGCGTCCCTAGGCGGGAGGAATGAGCAGTTCTTC. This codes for CSASLGGRNEQFF.

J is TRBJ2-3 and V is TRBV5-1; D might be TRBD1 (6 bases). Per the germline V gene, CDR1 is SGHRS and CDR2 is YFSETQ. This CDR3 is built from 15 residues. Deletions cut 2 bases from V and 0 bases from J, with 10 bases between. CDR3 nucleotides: TGCGCCAGCAGCTTCTCGCAGGGGAGCACAGATACGCAGTATTTT. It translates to CASSFSQGSTDTQYF.

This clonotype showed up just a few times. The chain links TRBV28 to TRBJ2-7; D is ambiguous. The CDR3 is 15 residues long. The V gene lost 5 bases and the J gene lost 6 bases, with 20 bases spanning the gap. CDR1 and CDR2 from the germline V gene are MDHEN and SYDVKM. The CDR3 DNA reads TGTGCCAGCAGTCACTCCGGACCTTACCCACTCGAGCAGTACTTC. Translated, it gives CASSHSGPYPLEQYF.

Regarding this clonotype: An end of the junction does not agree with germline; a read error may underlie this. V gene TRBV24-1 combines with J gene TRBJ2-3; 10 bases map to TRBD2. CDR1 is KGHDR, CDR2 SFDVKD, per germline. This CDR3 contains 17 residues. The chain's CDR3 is CATSDLGLANGADTQYF. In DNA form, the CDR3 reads TGCGCCACCAGTGATCTGGGACTAGCGAACGGCGCAGATACGCAGTATTTT.

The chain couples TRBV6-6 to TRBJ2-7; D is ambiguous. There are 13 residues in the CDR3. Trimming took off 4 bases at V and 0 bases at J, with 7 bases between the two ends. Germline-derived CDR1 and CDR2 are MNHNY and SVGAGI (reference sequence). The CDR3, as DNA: TGTGCCAGCAGTTTCGACGGCTCCTACGAGCAGTACTTC. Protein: CASSFDGSYEQYF.

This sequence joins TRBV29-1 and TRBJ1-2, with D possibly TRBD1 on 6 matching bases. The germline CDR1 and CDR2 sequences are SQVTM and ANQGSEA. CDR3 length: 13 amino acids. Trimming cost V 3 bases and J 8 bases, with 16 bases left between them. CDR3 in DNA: TGCAGCGTTGACCCCCAGGGGTGGTTCGGCTACACCTTC. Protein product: CSVDPQGWFGYTF.

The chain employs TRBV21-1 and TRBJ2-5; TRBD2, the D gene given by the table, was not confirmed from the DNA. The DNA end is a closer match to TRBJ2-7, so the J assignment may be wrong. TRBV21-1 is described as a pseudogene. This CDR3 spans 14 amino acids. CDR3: CASSKETGPYEQYF. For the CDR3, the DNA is TGTGCCAGCAGCAAAGAAACAGGACCCTACGAGCAGTACTTC.

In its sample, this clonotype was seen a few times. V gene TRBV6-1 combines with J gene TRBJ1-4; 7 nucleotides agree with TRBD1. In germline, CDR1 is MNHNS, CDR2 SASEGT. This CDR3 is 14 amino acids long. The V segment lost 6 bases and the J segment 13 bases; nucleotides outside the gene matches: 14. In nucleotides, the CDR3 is TGTGCCAGCAGCTCGGGACAGATACCATCCCTACTGTTTTTT. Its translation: CASSSGQIPSLLFF.

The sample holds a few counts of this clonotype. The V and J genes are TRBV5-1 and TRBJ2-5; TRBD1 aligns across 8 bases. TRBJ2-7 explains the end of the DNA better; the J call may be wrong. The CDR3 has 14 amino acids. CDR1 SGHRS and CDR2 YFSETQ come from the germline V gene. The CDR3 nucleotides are TGCGCCAGCTCAGGACAGGGCCGCTCCTACGAGCAGTACTTC. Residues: CASSGQGRSYEQYF.

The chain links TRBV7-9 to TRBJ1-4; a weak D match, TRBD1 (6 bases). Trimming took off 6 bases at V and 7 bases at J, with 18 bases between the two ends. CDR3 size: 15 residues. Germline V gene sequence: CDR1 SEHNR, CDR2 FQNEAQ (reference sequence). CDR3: CASSSTGSLAEKLFF. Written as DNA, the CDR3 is TGTGCCAGCAGTTCAACAGGGAGTTTGGCTGAAAAACTGTTTTTT.

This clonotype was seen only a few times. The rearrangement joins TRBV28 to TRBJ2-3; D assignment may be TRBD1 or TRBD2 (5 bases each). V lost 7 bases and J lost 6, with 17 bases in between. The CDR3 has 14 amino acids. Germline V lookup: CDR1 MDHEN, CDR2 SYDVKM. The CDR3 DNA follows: TGTGCCAGCACCACGGGACCACCATGGGATACGCAGTATTTT. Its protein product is CASTTGPPWDTQYF. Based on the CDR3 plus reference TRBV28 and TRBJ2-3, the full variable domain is DVKVTQSSRYLVKRTGEKVFLECVQDMDHENMFWYRQDPGLGLRLIYFSYDVKMKEKGDIPEGYSVSREKKERFSLILESASTNQTSMYLCASTTGPPWDTQYFGPGTRLTVL.

The CDR3 spells CSARLETEAFF. The CDR3 region has the DNA TGCAGCGCCCGACTGGAAACTGAAGCTTTCTTT. The chain employs TRBV29-1 and TRBJ1-1; D gene ambiguous. Germline V gene lookup returns CDR1 SQVTM and CDR2 ANQGSEA. The V end lost 7 bases, the J end lost 5 bases, and 11 bases lay between the germline ends. The CDR3 spans 11 residues.

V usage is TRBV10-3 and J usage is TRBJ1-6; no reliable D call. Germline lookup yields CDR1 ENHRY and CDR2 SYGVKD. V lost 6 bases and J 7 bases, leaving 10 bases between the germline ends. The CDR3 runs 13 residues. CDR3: CAISPDGNSPLHF. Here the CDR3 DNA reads TGTGCCATCAGCCCGGACGGAAATTCACCCCTCCACTTT.

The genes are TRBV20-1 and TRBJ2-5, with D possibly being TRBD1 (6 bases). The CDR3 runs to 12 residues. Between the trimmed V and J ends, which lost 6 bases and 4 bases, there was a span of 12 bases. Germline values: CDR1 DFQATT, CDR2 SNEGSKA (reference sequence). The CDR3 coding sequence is TGCAGTGCCAGAAGACAGGCAGAGACCCAGTACTTC. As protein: CSARRQAETQYF.

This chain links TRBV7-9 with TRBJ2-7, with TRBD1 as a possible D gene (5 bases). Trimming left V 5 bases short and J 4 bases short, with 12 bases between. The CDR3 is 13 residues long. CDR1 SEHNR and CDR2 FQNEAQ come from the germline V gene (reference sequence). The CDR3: CASSGVTAYEQYF. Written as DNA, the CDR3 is TGTGCCAGCAGCGGGGTGACAGCGTACGAGCAGTACTTC.

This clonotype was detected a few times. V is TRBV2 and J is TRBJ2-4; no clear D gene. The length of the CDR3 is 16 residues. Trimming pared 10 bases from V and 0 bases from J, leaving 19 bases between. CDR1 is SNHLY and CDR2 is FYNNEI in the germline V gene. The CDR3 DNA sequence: TGTGCCAATTCGCCGGACGCATTAATAGCCAAAAACATTCAGTACTTC. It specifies CANSPDALIAKNIQYF.

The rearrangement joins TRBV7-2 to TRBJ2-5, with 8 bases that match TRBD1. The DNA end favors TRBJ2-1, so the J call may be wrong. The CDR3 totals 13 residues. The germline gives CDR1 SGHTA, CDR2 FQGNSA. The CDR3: CASRLTGGNEQFF. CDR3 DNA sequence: TGTGCCAGCAGACTTACAGGGGGCAATGAGCAGTTCTTC.

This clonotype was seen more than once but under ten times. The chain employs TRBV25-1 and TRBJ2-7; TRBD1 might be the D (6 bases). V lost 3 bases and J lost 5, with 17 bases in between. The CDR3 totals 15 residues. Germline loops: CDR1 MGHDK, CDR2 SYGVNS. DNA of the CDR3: TGTGCCAGCAGTGAGACCAGACAGGTAACGGACGAGCAGTACTTC. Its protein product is CASSETRQVTDEQYF.

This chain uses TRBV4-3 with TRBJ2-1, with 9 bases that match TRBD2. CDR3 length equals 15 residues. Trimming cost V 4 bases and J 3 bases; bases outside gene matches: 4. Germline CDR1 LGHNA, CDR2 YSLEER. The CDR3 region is CASSLSGGIYNEQFF. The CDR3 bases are TGCGCCAGCAGCCTCAGCGGGGGGATCTACAATGAGCAGTTCTTC.

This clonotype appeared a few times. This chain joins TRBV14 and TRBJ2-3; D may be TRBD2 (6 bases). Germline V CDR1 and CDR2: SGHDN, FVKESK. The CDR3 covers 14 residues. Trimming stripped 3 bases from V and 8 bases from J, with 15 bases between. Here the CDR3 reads CASSQDYFIATQYF. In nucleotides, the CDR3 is TGTGCCAGCAGCCAGGACTACTTCATAGCTACGCAGTATTTT. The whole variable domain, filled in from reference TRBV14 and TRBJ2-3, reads EAGVTQFPSHSVIEKGQTVTLRCDPISGHDNLYWYRRVMGKEIKFLLHFVKESKQDESGMPNNRFLAERTGGTYSTLKVQPAELEDSGVYFCASSQDYFIATQYFGPGTRLTVL.

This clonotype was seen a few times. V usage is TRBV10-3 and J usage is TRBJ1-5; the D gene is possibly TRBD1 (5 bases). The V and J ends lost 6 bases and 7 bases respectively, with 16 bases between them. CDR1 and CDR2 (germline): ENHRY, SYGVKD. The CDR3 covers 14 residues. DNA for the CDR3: TGTGCCATCAGCACGCAGGGAGCGGGGCAGCCCCAGCATTTT. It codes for CAISTQGAGQPQHF.

The CDR3 region has the DNA TGTGCCAGCAGCGTCAGCGGGGGGGCCTTGGTTGAGCAGTTCTTC. Translation: CASSVSGGALVEQFF. V gene TRBV9 combines with J gene TRBJ2-1, with 10 nucleotides matching TRBD2. This CDR3 spans 15 amino acids. With V trimmed by 2 bases and J by 9 bases, 8 bases remained unmatched. Germline V lookup: CDR1 SGDLS, CDR2 YYNGEE.

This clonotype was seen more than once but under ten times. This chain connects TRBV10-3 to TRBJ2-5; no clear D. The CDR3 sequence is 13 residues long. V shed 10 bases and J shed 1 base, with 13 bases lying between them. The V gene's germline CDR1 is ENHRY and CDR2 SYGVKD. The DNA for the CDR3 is TGTGCCAGCACAGACCCGGTCCAAGAGACCCAGTACTTC. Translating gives CASTDPVQETQYF.

CDR3 residues: CASSLVLSQETQYF. Here the CDR3 DNA reads TGCGCCAGCAGCTTGGTTTTATCGCAAGAGACCCAGTACTTC. The V call is TRBV4-1, the J call TRBJ2-5; unclear D gene. Trimming removed 5 bases from V and 2 bases from J, with 12 bases in between. Germline CDR1 MGHRA, CDR2 YSYEKL. The CDR3 extends over 14 amino acids.

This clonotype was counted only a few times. CDR3 DNA: TGCAGTGCTCTCGGACGGACTAGCGGCGTCGGGCAGTACTTC. It yields the protein CSALGRTSGVGQYF. The chain couples TRBV20-1 to TRBJ2-7, with 10 bases fitting TRBD2. The CDR3 spans 14 residues. The J segment lost 9 bases and the V segment lost 5 bases, leaving 13 bases of the junction unmatched. Germline CDR1 reads DFQATT; CDR2 reads SNEGSKA (reference sequence).

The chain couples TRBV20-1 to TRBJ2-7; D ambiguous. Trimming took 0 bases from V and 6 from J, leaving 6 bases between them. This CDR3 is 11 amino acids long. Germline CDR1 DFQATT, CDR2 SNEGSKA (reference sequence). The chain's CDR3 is CSARDSAEQYF. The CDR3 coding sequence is TGCAGTGCTAGAGACAGCGCCGAGCAGTACTTC.

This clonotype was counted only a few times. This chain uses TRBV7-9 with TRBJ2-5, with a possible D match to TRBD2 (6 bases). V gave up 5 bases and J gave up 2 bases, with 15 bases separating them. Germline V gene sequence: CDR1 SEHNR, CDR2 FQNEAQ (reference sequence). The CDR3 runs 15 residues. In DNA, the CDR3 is TGTGCCAGCAGCATCTGGGGGAGCGGGCAAGAGACCCAGTACTTC. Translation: CASSIWGSGQETQYF.

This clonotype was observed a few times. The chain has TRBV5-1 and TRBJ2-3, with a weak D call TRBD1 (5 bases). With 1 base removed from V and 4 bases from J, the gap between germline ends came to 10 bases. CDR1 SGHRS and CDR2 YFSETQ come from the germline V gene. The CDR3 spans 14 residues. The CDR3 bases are TGCGCCAGCAGCTTGCGACTGGGGCCAGATACGCAGTATTTT. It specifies CASSLRLGPDTQYF.

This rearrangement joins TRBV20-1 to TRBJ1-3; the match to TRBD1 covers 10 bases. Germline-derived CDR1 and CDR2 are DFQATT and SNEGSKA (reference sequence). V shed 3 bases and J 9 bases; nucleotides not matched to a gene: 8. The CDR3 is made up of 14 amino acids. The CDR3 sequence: CSAREGTGVTTIYF. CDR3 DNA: TGCAGTGCTAGGGAGGGGACAGGGGTTACCACCATATATTTT.